These 5 T cell receptor beta chains were all obtained from the same sample, sequenced in a study of regulatory T cells in long-lasting Graves disease. Stated time point: persistent/refractory GD, antithyroid drugs over 5 years with positive TRAb. Following extraction of RNA from PBMCs, that RNA was used to make the TCR library. Assembly of TCR beta libraries relied on iRepertoire HTBI primers together with Arm-PCR of CDR3 regions. TCRdb ran MiXCR on the multiplex PCR reads and lists one entry per CDR3 protein. The sample contains roughly 400,000 distinct CDR3 sequences, roughly a fifth of which appear only once. Sample: peripheral blood mononuclear cells (PBMCs), taken when the disease was refractory, from a patient treated with antithyroid drugs. These receptors were obtained from a female donor with Graves disease.

This clonotype has more than one count but fewer than ten. The rearrangement joins TRBV20-1 to TRBJ2-1, with D possibly TRBD2 on 6 matching bases. Germline CDR1 and CDR2: DFQATT and SNEGSKA (reference sequence). Trimming pared 3 bases from V and 5 bases from J, leaving 14 bases between. There are 14 residues in the CDR3. In DNA form, the CDR3 reads TGCAGTGCTAGTAGGGAGGCTTTTAACAATGAGCAGTTCTTC. Residues: CSASREAFNNEQFF.

This clonotype was detected only a few times. The chain carries TRBV7-2 and TRBJ2-7; tentative D call: TRBD2 (5 bases). CDR1 SGHTA and CDR2 FQGNSA come from the germline V gene. Trimming took off 5 bases at V and 6 bases at J, with 14 bases between the two ends. CDR3 length: 13 amino acids. In DNA form, the CDR3 reads TGTGCCAGCAGCCGACTAACTAGTTCCGAGCAGTACTTC. It yields the protein CASSRLTSSEQYF.

The chain carries TRBV7-9 and TRBJ2-7; TRBD2 matches at 13 bases. V lost 1 base, J lost 7 bases, and 1 base stayed unmatched. There are 14 residues in the CDR3. In germline, CDR1 is SEHNR, CDR2 FQNEAQ (reference sequence). Here the CDR3 DNA reads TGTGCCAGCAGCTTAGTGGGACTAGCGGGAGAGCAGTACTTC. It codes for CASSLVGLAGEQYF. The variable domain in full, completed from reference TRBV7-9 and TRBJ2-7, reads DTGVSQNPRHKITKRGQNVTFRCDPISEHNRLYWYRQTLGQGPEFLTYFQNEAQLEKSRLLSDRFSAERPKGSFSTLEIQRTEQGDSAMYLCASSLVGLAGEQYFGPGTRLTVT.

This clonotype was counted between two and nine times. This chain links TRBV4-1 with TRBJ2-7, with a tentative D call TRBD1 (6 bases). Germline V gives CDR1 MGHRA, CDR2 YSYEKL. The CDR3 is 15 residues long. V was cut by 2 bases and J by 2 bases, with 13 bases left in between. In nucleotides, the CDR3 is TGCGCCAGCAGCCAAATTGCAGGGGACCCCTACGAGCAGTACTTC. Translating it yields CASSQIAGDPYEQYF.

This clonotype was counted ten times or more. This chain connects TRBV28 to TRBJ2-7, with 10 bases that match TRBD2. The CDR3 runs 14 residues. J was trimmed by 6 bases and V by 6 bases; bases with no gene match: 8. Germline-derived CDR1 and CDR2 are MDHEN and SYDVKM. The CDR3 DNA reads as TGTGCCAGCAGGATCGTGCTAGCGGGAGCCGAGCAGTACTTC. This gives the protein CASRIVLAGAEQYF.